This T cell receptor beta chain originates from a study of T cells after yellow fever vaccination. For TCR, cDNA came from 5'RACE template switching, which added a universal primer site and UMIs. MiXCR, applied by TCRdb to the 5' RACE reads, yields one record per CDR3 protein. There are approximately 120,000 distinct CDR3 sequences in the sample; under 8% occur only once, and roughly 2.6% lies in the top ten. This clonotype was seen many times. Its specificity is unknown. General study findings and limits: Sorted repertoires could include abundant contaminating clonotypes from bulk cells. Peaking faster, on day 5 versus 15, the secondary response was nonetheless weaker. Subsequent booster samples again held most clones from primary vaccination (roughly 95% CD4, just under 90% CD8).

CDR1 and CDR2 from the germline V gene are SGHTA and FQGNSA. Trimming pared 5 bases from V and 4 bases from J, leaving 12 bases between. The CDR3 length is 14 residues. The sample was CD4+ T cells sorted from PBMCs, taken around 10 days after the first yellow fever vaccination. The rearrangement links TRBV7-2 to TRBJ1-5; no clear D. The clonotype originates from a man aged 18 to 35 who received the YFV17D yellow fever vaccine. The CDR3 DNA follows: TGTGCCAGCAGCCTTATAACAGAGAATCAGCCCCAGCATTTT. The encoded protein is CASSLITENQPQHF.